This T cell receptor beta chain was identified during a study of metastatic and nonmetastatic thyroid tumors. Patients had received no treatment of any kind before thyroid surgery. With respect to this clone: At one end, the junction sequence differs from germline, possibly due to a read error.

TCRdb re-analyzed the PCR reads through MiXCR. The sample lists about 20,000 clones; approximately 22% were seen once. Germline V gives CDR1 MNHEY, CDR2 SVGEGT. The CDR3 is 16 amino acids. The material sequenced was tumor tissue. The receptor was derived from a female donor with papillary thyroid cancer or a benign thyroid nodule (not recorded which). Some clones in this sample may be carry-over from other donors' samples. The gene calls are TRBV6-2 or TRBV6-3 and TRBJ2-4; D tentatively fits TRBD1 or TRBD2 (5 bases each). In DNA form, the CDR3 reads TGTGCCATAGGGACGAGCCGTATAGTGGGCAAAAACATTCAGCACTTC. As protein: CAIGTSRIVGKNIQHF.